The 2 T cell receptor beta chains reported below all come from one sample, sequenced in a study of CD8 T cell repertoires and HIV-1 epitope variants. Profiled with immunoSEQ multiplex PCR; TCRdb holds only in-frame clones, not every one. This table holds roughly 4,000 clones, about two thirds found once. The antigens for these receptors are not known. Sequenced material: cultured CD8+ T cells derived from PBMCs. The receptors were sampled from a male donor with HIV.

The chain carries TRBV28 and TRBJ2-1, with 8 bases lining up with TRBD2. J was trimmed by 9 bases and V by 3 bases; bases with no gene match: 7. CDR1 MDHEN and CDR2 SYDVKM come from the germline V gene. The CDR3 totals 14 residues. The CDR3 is CASSFRVAGSEQFF. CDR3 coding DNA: TGTGCCAGCAGTTTTAGGGTAGCGGGGAGTGAGCAGTTCTTC.

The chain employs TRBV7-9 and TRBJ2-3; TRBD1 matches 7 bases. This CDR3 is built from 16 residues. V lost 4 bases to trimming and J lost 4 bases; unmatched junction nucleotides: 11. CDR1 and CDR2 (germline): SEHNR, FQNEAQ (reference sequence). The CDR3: CASSSLTGEHPDTQYF. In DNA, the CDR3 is TGTGCCAGCAGCTCGCTAACAGGGGAACATCCAGATACGCAGTATTTT.